This T cell receptor beta chain was identified during a study of human T cells and chemical hapten exposure. In the study overall: Patients, predominantly female, presented with alopecia areata, totalis or universalis.

TCRdb reprocessed the RACE reads via MiXCR and lists one record per CDR3 protein. The data show 57,000 or so distinct CDR3 sequences, roughly 10% seen once. Germline V gene sequence: CDR1 LNHDA, CDR2 SQIVND (reference sequence). There are 13 residues in the CDR3. V was trimmed by 3 bases and J by 2 bases, leaving 7 bases between them. The sample's time point: pre-sensitization, week 0. Treatment indicated: therapeutic diphenylcyclopropenone sensitization with weekly scalp DPC. Researchers sampled blood before each patch test went on. Alopecia patients deemed DPC-suitable, aged 18 to 70, excluding pregnancy. The sample holds many counts of this clonotype.

The chain combines TRBV19 with TRBJ1-1; TRBD1 is a possible D gene (5 bases). The origin of this receptor is a woman in her 40s with alopecia areata. Some clones in this sample may be carry-over from other donors' samples. The material sequenced was whole blood, taken in connection with sensitization to the hapten diphenylcyclopropenone (DPC). The CDR3, as DNA: TGTGCCAGTAGTATTGGGGGAAACACTGAAGCTTTCTTT. Its translation: CASSIGGNTEAFF.